These 23 T cell receptor beta chains originate from one sample sequenced in a study of blood T cell repertoires in COVID-19. Assay used: immunoSEQ multiplex PCR; TCRdb lists only in-frame clones, some missing. This table has some 70,000 clones, 75% to 80% appearing once. The sample was peripheral blood. The origin of the receptors is a woman aged 60-70 years with acute or convalescent COVID-19.

In regard to this clone: The same CDR3 can be traced to other DNA sequences in this sample. V usage is TRBV2 and J usage is TRBJ1-2, with D possibly matching TRBD1 (6 bases). The germline CDR1 and CDR2 sequences are SNHLY and FYNNEI. This CDR3 is built from 13 residues. Trimming shortened V by 6 bases and J by 0 bases, and 8 bases separated the two germline ends. CDR3 coding DNA: TGTGCCAGCAGAACAGGGCCTAACTATGGCTACACCTTC. Translation gives CASRTGPNYGYTF.

The chain employs TRBV6-6 and TRBJ1-4; TRBD1 aligns across 11 bases. The CDR3 totals 14 residues. The junction had 3 bases not matched to a gene; V was cut back by 5 bases and J by 7 bases. From germline, CDR1 is MNHNY and CDR2 SVGAGI (reference sequence). Written as DNA, the CDR3 is TGTGCCAGCAGTCCGGGACAGGGGGGTGAAAAACTGTTTTTT. Residues: CASSPGQGGEKLFF.

Comment on this clone: The junction does not match germline at one end; this may be a read error. The rearrangement uses TRBV2 and TRBJ2-6; 9 bases map to TRBD1. CDR1 is SNHLY, CDR2 FYNNEI, per germline. CDR3 length: 17 amino acids. This CDR3 is CASSGDRVSSGANVLAF. DNA for the CDR3: TGTGCCAGCAGTGGGGACAGGGTGAGCTCTGGGGCCAACGTCCTGGCTTTC.

The V call is TRBV24-1, the J call TRBJ2-5, with 8 bases that match TRBD1. The ends lost 4 bases at V and 4 bases at J; junction bases unmatched: 10. The CDR3 extends over 16 amino acids. Germline CDR1 reads KGHDR; CDR2 reads SFDVKD. The CDR3, as DNA: TGTGCCACCAGTGACCCCGGACAGGGACCTCGAGAGACCCAGTACTTC. Its translation is CATSDPGQGPRETQYF.

The chain has TRBV6-5 and TRBJ1-2; a possible D gene is TRBD1 (6 bases). The CDR3 has 12 residues. Deletions cut 11 bases from V and 6 bases from J, with 16 bases between. Germline V gene lookup returns CDR1 MNHEY and CDR2 SVGAGI. DNA of the CDR3: TGTGCCGCTCGGGGGGCCCTGGATGGCTACACCTTC. Its protein product is CAARGALDGYTF.

This clone was seen once. The chain employs TRBV11-2 and TRBJ1-5, with D possibly being TRBD1 (6 bases). This CDR3 has 12 residues. V lost 5 bases and J 4 bases, leaving 6 bases between the germline ends. Germline CDR1 and CDR2: SGHAT and FQNNGV. This CDR3 reads CASSRGNQPQHF. The CDR3, as DNA: TGTGCCAGCAGCAGGGGGAATCAGCCCCAGCATTTT.

Written as DNA, the CDR3 is TGTGCCAGCAGGCCCGGGACAGGGGGTCGTCGATCTGGAAACACCATATATTTT. This codes for CASRPGTGGRRSGNTIYF. The V and J genes are TRBV28 and TRBJ1-3; TRBD1 matches at 11 bases. The J segment lost 1 base and the V segment lost 6 bases, leaving 11 bases of the junction unmatched. Germline CDR1 MDHEN, CDR2 SYDVKM. There are 18 residues in the CDR3. Full variable domain (missing parts from reference TRBV28 and TRBJ1-3): DVKVTQSSRYLVKRTGEKVFLECVQDMDHENMFWYRQDPGLGLRLIYFSYDVKMKEKGDIPEGYSVSREKKERFSLILESASTNQTSMYLCASRPGTGGRRSGNTIYFGEGSWLTVV.

The genes are TRBV14 and TRBJ1-2, with a weak D call TRBD1 (5 bases). Germline V gives CDR1 SGHDN, CDR2 FVKESK. V was shortened by 4 bases and J by 4 bases, with 13 bases between the two germline ends. CDR3 length: 14 amino acids. The CDR3 protein is CASSLGDSLYGYTF. CDR3 in DNA: TGTGCCAGCAGCCTGGGCGACAGCCTCTATGGCTACACCTTC.

This chain links TRBV5-1 with TRBJ2-3, with 7 bases matching TRBD1. The germline CDR1 and CDR2 sequences are SGHRS and YFSETQ. There are 15 residues in the CDR3. With V trimmed by 0 bases and J by 3 bases, 4 bases remained unmatched. The CDR3 DNA reads as TGCGCCAGCAGCTTGGAGGGGGCCCCGACAGATACGCAGTATTTT. Its translation: CASSLEGAPTDTQYF.

The V and J genes are TRBV6-5 and TRBJ2-7; 8 positions agree with TRBD1. The length of the CDR3 is 15 residues. Looked up from germline, CDR1 is MNHEY and CDR2 is SVGAGI. V trimming: 8 bases; J trimming: 4 bases; junction bases outside the gene matches: 13. CDR3 protein: CASSWTGTTLYEQYF. The CDR3 region has the DNA TGTGCCAGCTCTTGGACAGGGACGACCCTATACGAGCAGTACTTC.

The chain recombines TRBV5-1 with TRBJ1-2; weak D call: TRBD1 (5 bases). V dropped 3 bases and J dropped 3 bases, with 12 bases sitting between them. CDR1 is SGHRS, CDR2 YFSETQ, per germline. The CDR3 length is 14 residues. As DNA, the CDR3 is TGCGCCAGCAGCTCCGGCGGGGGTGACTATGGCTACACCTTC. Translated: CASSSGGGDYGYTF. Supplemented by reference TRBV5-1 and TRBJ1-2, the full variable domain reads KAGVTQTPRYLIKTRGQQVTLSCSPISGHRSVSWYQQTPGQGLQFLFEYFSETQRNKGNFPGRFSGRQFSNSRSEMNVSTLELGDSALYLCASSSGGGDYGYTFGSGTRLTVV.

This chain links TRBV28 with TRBJ2-2; a weak D match, TRBD1 (6 bases). The germline V gene has CDR1 MDHEN and CDR2 SYDVKM. CDR3 length: 14 amino acids. V lost 8 bases and J 5 bases, leaving 15 bases between the germline ends. CDR3 sequence: CASVRTVETGELFF. CDR3 DNA: TGTGCCAGCGTACGGACAGTAGAGACCGGGGAGCTGTTTTTT. The full variable domain, its missing parts supplied by reference TRBV28 and TRBJ2-2, is DVKVTQSSRYLVKRTGEKVFLECVQDMDHENMFWYRQDPGLGLRLIYFSYDVKMKEKGDIPEGYSVSREKKERFSLILESASTNQTSMYLCASVRTVETGELFFGEGSRLTVL.

V and J are TRBV3-1 (or the pseudogene TRBV3-2) and TRBJ2-5; tentatively, D is TRBD1 (7 bases). Between the trimmed V and J ends, which lost 5 bases and 3 bases, there was a span of 16 bases. The CDR3 is 15 amino acids. The germline gives CDR1 LGHDT, CDR2 YNNKEL (reference sequence). CDR3 nucleotides: TGTGCCAGCAGCTGGCCTTGCAGGGGGGAAGAGACCCAGTACTTC. Its translation: CASSWPCRGEETQYF.

The chain couples TRBV27 to TRBJ2-1; tentative D call: TRBD2 (5 bases). Germline lookup yields CDR1 MNHEY and CDR2 SMNVEV (reference sequence). This CDR3 has 15 amino acids. V was shortened by 4 bases and J by 5 bases, with 15 bases between the two germline ends. The CDR3 spells CASSSRSGFNNEQFF. As DNA, the CDR3 is TGTGCCAGCAGTTCCCGGTCGGGGTTTAACAATGAGCAGTTCTTC.

The rearrangement joins TRBV12-3 or TRBV12-4 to TRBJ1-2; D is perhaps TRBD1 (6 bases). Trimming left V 6 bases short and J 6 bases short, with 11 bases between. The CDR3 has 12 residues. Here the CDR3 DNA reads TGTGCCAGCAGCCGGGACACCCATGGCTACACCTTC. This gives the protein CASSRDTHGYTF.

The chain carries TRBV7-9 and TRBJ1-2, with 9 bases that match TRBD1. After removal of 2 bases from V and 4 bases from J, the junction contained 5 bases not matched to a gene. The CDR3 has 15 residues. The germline gives CDR1 SEHNR, CDR2 FQNEAQ (reference sequence). The CDR3 DNA sequence: TGTGCCAGCAGCTTACCCGACAGGGGGGTCTATGGCTACACCTTC. Protein sequence: CASSLPDRGVYGYTF.

The genes are TRBV14 and TRBJ2-2; TRBD2 is a possible D gene (6 bases). The germline gives CDR1 SGHDN, CDR2 FVKESK. The CDR3 covers 13 residues. Trimming took off 4 bases at V and 6 bases at J, with 9 bases between the two ends. For the CDR3, the DNA is TGTGCCAGCAGCCTCACGGGGGCCGGGGAGCTGTTTTTT. Translating gives CASSLTGAGELFF. The full variable domain, with the rest looked up from reference TRBV14 and TRBJ2-2, is EAGVTQFPSHSVIEKGQTVTLRCDPISGHDNLYWYRRVMGKEIKFLLHFVKESKQDESGMPNNRFLAERTGGTYSTLKVQPAELEDSGVYFCASSLTGAGELFFGEGSRLTVL.

The V and J genes are TRBV6-2 or TRBV6-3 and TRBJ2-2, with unresolved D. The CDR3 is made up of 15 amino acids. Germline CDR1 is MNHEY and CDR2 is SVGEGT. The V end lost 6 bases, the J end lost 6 bases, and 17 bases lay between the germline ends. The CDR3 spells CASSPLKRYPGELFF. The DNA for the CDR3 is TGTGCCAGCAGCCCCCTAAAGAGATACCCCGGGGAGCTGTTTTTT.

The chain combines TRBV7-2 with TRBJ2-4; D remains unclear. The germline V and J ends were trimmed by 1 base and 6 bases, with 7 bases remaining between them. Germline lookup yields CDR1 SGHTA and CDR2 FQGNSA. The CDR3 contains 13 residues. The CDR3 is CASSLGGGNIQYF. CDR3 nucleotides: TGTGCCAGCAGCTTAGGAGGCGGAAACATTCAGTACTTC.

This chain connects TRBV5-1 to TRBJ1-2; D gene ambiguous. Germline values: CDR1 SGHRS, CDR2 YFSETQ. V lost 0 bases, J lost 2 bases, and 14 bases lay in between. This CDR3 has 16 amino acids. The CDR3 nucleotides are TGCGCCAGCAGCTTGGGCCGGGGAACAGAGAACTATGGCTACACCTTC. Translating it yields CASSLGRGTENYGYTF. Full variable domain (remainder filled in from reference TRBV5-1 and TRBJ1-2): KAGVTQTPRYLIKTRGQQVTLSCSPISGHRSVSWYQQTPGQGLQFLFEYFSETQRNKGNFPGRFSGRQFSNSRSEMNVSTLELGDSALYLCASSLGRGTENYGYTFGSGTRLTVV.

This clone was detected once. V usage is TRBV11-3 and J usage is TRBJ2-1; D possibly corresponds to TRBD2 (5 bases). The CDR3 sequence is 15 residues long. V lost 0 bases to trimming and J lost 4 bases, with 10 bases between them. The V gene's germline CDR1 is SGHNT and CDR2 YENEEA. The CDR3 sequence: CASSLDGVSYNEQFF. The CDR3, as DNA: TGTGCCAGCAGCTTAGACGGGGTCAGTTACAATGAGCAGTTCTTC.

The chain joins TRBV29-1 to TRBJ1-2; 7 nucleotides align to TRBD1. Germline V gene sequence: CDR1 SQVTM, CDR2 ANQGSEA. This CDR3 region has 12 residues. V dropped 0 bases and J dropped 13; count of bases not matched to a gene: 8. CDR3 residues: CSVEDLGGQTTF. CDR3 coding DNA: TGCAGCGTTGAAGATCTGGGGGGACAGACCACCTTC.

This clone was counted once. The chain couples TRBV6-2 or TRBV6-3 to TRBJ1-2, with 8 bases aligning to TRBD1. The germline CDR1 and CDR2 sequences are MNHEY and SVGEGT. This CDR3 comprises 13 residues. V shed 4 bases, J shed 8 bases, and the junction held 6 bases outside the gene matches. CDR3 DNA sequence: TGTGCCAGCAGTTGGGACAGGTCTCGAGGCTACACCTTC. It encodes CASSWDRSRGYTF.